This T cell receptor (beta chain) came from a study of cytomegalovirus exposure and HLA in healthy donors. Trimming cost V 0 bases and J 0 bases, with 7 bases left between them. The CDR3 spans 15 residues. Per germline, CDR1 SEHNR and CDR2 FQNEAQ (reference sequence). With 60 Vbeta and 13 Jbeta primers, the PCR was carried out. The table came from immunoSEQ multiplex PCR; TCRdb's copy has only in-frame clones and leaves some out. The sample lists approximately 160,000 clones, roughly 85% seen once, with around 1.5% in the top ten. J is TRBJ2-3 and V is TRBV7-9; no reliable D call. The sequence was collected from a male donor in good health and CMV-seronegative. The sequenced sample was PBMCs. CDR3 protein: CASSLAISSTDTQYF. The CDR3 DNA reads TGTGCCAGCAGCTTAGCTATCTCTAGCACAGATACGCAGTATTTT.